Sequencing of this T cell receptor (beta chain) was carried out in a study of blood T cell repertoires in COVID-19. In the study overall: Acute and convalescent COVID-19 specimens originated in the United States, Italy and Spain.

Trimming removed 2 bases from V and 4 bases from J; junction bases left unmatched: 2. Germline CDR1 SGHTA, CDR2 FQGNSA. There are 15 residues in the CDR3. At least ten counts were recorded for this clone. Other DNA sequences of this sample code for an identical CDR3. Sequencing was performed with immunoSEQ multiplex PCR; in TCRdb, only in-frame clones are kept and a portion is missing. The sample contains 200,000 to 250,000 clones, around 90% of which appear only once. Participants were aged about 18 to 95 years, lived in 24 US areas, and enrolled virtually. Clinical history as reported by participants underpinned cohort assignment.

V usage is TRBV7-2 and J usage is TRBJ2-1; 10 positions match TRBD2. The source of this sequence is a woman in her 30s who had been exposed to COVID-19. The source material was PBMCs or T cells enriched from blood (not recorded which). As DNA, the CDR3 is TGTGCCAGCAGCTTATCTAGCGGGAGTTACAATGAGCAGTTCTTC. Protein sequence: CASSLSSGSYNEQFF.